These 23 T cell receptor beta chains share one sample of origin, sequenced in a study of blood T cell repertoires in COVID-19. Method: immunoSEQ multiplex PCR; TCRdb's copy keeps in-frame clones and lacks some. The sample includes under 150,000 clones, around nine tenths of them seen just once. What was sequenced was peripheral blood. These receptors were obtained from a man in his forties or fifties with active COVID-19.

The CDR3, as DNA: TGTGCCAGCACCCCCAGCGGGAGTTCGAACATTCAGTACTTC. Translating gives CASTPSGSSNIQYF. This chain joins TRBV6-5 and TRBJ2-4; 8 bases align to TRBD2. The germline gives CDR1 MNHEY, CDR2 SVGAGI. The CDR3 contains 14 residues. J gave up 7 bases and V 7 bases, and 9 bases lay outside the gene matches.

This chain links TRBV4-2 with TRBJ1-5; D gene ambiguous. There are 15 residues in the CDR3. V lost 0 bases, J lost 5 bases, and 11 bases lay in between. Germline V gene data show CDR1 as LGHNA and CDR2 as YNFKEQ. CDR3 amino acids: CASSQERVSDQPQHF. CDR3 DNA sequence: TGTGCCAGCAGCCAAGAGAGGGTGTCTGATCAGCCCCAGCATTTT.

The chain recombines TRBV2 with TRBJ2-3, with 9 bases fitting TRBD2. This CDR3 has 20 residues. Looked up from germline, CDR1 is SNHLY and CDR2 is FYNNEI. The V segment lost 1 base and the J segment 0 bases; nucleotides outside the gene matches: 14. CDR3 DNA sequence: TGTGCCAGCAGTGAAGAGGTGGGGGTAGCGGGAGATGGTAGCACAGATACGCAGTATTTT. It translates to CASSEEVGVAGDGSTDTQYF. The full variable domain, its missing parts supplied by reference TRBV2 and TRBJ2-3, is EPEVTQTPSHQVTQMGQEVILRCVPISNHLYFYWYRQILGQKVEFLVSFYNNEISEKSEIFDDQFSVERPDGSNFTLKIRSTKLEDSAMYFCASSEEVGVAGDGSTDTQYFGPGTRLTVL.

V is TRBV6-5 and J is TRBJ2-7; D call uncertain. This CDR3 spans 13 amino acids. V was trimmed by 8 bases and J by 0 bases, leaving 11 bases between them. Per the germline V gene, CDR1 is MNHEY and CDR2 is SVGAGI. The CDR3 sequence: CASAGYPSYEQYV. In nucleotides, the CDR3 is TGTGCCAGCGCAGGTTACCCCTCCTACGAGCAGTACGTC.

CDR3 protein: CASSDADTQYF. The CDR3 nucleotides are TGTGCCAGCAGTGACGCAGATACGCAGTATTTT. The rearrangement uses TRBV2 and TRBJ2-3; D not resolved. The CDR3 is 11 amino acids. The germline V and J ends were trimmed by 3 bases and 4 bases, with 2 bases remaining between them. CDR1 is SNHLY and CDR2 is FYNNEI in the germline V gene.

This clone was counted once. CDR3 residues: CASSLAGAGDEQFF. DNA of the CDR3: TGTGCCAGCAGCTTAGCGGGGGCGGGGGATGAGCAGTTCTTC. The V and J genes are TRBV5-6 and TRBJ2-1, with 8 bases matching TRBD2. This CDR3 comprises 14 residues. Trimming at V came to 2 bases and at J to 8 bases, leaving 6 bases not matched to a gene. Germline loops: CDR1 SGHDT, CDR2 YYEEEE.

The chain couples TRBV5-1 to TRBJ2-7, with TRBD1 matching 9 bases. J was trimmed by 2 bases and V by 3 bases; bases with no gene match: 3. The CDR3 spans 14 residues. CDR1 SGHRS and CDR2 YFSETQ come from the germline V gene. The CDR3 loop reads CASSSGQGPYEQYF. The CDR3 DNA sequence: TGCGCCAGCAGCTCGGGACAGGGTCCCTACGAGCAGTACTTC.

In nucleotides, the CDR3 is TGTGCCAGCAGCGCCAGGGGGGAGTCCTACAATGAGCAGTTCTTC. Protein product: CASSARGESYNEQFF. The chain uses TRBV9 and TRBJ2-1; D may be TRBD1 (7 bases). The CDR3 length is 15 residues. Germline V gene lookup returns CDR1 SGDLS and CDR2 YYNGEE. V shed 3 bases and J shed 1 base, with 11 bases lying between them.

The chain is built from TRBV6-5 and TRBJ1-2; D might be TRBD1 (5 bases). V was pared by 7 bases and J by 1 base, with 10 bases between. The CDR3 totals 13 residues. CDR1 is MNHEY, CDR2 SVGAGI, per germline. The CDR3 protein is CASTPDSNYGYTF. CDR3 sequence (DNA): TGTGCCAGCACTCCAGACAGTAACTATGGCTACACCTTC.

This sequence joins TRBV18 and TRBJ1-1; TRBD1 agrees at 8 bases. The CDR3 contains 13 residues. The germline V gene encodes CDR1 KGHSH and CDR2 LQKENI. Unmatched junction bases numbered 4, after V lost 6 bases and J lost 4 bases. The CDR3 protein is CASSPGQGTEAFF. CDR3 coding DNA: TGTGCCAGCTCCCCAGGACAGGGCACTGAAGCTTTCTTT.

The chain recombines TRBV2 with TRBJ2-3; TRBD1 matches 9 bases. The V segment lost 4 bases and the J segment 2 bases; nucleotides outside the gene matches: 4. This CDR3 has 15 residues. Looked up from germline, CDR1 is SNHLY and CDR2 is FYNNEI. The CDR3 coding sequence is TGTGCCAGCAGTGCCGGGACAGGGAACACAGATACGCAGTATTTT. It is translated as CASSAGTGNTDTQYF.

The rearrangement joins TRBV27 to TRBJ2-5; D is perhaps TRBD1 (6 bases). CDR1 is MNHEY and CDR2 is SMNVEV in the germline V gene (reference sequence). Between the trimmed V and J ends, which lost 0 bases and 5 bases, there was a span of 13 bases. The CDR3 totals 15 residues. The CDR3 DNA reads TGTGCCAGCAGTTTATCGACTGGGGGCTGGGAGACCCAGTACTTC. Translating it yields CASSLSTGGWETQYF.

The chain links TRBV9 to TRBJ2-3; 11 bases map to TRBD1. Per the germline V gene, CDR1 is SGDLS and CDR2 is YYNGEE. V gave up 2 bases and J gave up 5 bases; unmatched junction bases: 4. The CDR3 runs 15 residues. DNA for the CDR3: TGTGCCAGCAGCGTCGGACAGGGGGCGATAGATACGCAGTATTTT. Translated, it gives CASSVGQGAIDTQYF.

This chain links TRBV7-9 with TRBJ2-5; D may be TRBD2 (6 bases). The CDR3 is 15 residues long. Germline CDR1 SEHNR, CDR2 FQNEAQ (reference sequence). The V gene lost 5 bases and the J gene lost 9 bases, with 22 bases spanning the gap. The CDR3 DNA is TGTGCCAGCAGCCCAACCGGGACTCCAGTTGTGTCCCAGTACTTC. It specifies CASSPTGTPVVSQYF.

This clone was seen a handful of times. The CDR3 nucleotides read TGTGCCACCAGTGATCCCTCGACAGGGGAAGAGACCCAGTACTTC. It codes for CATSDPSTGEETQYF. The chain employs TRBV24-1 and TRBJ2-5; 8 positions agree with TRBD1. CDR3 length: 15 residues. The germline CDR1 and CDR2 sequences are KGHDR and SFDVKD. The V gene end was trimmed by 3 bases and the J gene end by 3 bases; junction bases not matched to a gene: 5.

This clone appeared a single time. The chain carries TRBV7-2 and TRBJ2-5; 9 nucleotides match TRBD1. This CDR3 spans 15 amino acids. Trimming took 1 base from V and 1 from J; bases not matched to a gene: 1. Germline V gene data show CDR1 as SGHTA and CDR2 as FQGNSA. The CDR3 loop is CASSLGDRVQETQYF. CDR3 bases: TGTGCCAGCAGCTTAGGGGACAGGGTCCAAGAGACCCAGTACTTC.

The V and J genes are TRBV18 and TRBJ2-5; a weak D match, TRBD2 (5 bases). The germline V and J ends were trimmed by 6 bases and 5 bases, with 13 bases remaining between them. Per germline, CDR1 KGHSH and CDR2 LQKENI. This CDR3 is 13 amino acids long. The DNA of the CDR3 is TGTGCCAGCTCCCTCGGGGTTTCGGAGACCCAGTACTTC. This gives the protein CASSLGVSETQYF.

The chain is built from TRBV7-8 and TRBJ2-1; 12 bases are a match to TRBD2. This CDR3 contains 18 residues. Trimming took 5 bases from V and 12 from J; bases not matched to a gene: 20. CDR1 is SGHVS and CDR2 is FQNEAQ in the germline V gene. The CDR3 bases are TGTGCCAGCAGCATCACACCGGCTAGCGGGGGGGCGGGTCTCGGGCAGTTCTTC. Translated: CASSITPASGGAGLGQFF.

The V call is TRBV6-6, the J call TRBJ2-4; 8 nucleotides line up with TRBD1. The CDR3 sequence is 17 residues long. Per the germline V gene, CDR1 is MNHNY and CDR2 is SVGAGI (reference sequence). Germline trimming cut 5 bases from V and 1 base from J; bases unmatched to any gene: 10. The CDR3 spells CASSPGTGGGAKNIQYF. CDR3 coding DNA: TGTGCCAGCAGTCCCGGGACAGGTGGGGGGGCCAAAAACATTCAGTACTTC.

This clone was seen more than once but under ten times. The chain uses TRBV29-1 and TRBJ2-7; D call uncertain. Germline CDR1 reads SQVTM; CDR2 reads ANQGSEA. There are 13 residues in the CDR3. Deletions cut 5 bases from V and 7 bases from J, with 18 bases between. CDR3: CSVTIGSFGEQYF. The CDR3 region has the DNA TGCAGCGTTACAATCGGGTCTTTCGGAGAGCAGTACTTC.

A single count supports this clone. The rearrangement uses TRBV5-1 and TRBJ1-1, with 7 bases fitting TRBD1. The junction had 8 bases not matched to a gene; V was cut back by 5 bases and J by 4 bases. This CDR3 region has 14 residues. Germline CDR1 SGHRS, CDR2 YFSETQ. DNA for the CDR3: TGCGCCAGCAGGCCACAGGGGTCGAGCACTGAAGCTTTCTTT. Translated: CASRPQGSSTEAFF.

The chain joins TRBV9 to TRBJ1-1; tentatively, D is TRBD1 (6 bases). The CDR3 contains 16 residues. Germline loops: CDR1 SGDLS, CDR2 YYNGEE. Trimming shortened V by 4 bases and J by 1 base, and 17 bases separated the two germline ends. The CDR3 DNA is TGTGCCAGCAGCTCAGTGCGGGGGGCTGGGAACACTGAAGCTTTCTTT. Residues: CASSSVRGAGNTEAFF.

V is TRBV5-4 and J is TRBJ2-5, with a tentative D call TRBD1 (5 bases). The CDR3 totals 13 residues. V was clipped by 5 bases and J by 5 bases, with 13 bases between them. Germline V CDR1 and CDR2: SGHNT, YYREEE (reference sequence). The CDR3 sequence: CASSLQDRETQYF. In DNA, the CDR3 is TGTGCCAGCAGTTTACAGGATAGGGAGACCCAGTACTTC.